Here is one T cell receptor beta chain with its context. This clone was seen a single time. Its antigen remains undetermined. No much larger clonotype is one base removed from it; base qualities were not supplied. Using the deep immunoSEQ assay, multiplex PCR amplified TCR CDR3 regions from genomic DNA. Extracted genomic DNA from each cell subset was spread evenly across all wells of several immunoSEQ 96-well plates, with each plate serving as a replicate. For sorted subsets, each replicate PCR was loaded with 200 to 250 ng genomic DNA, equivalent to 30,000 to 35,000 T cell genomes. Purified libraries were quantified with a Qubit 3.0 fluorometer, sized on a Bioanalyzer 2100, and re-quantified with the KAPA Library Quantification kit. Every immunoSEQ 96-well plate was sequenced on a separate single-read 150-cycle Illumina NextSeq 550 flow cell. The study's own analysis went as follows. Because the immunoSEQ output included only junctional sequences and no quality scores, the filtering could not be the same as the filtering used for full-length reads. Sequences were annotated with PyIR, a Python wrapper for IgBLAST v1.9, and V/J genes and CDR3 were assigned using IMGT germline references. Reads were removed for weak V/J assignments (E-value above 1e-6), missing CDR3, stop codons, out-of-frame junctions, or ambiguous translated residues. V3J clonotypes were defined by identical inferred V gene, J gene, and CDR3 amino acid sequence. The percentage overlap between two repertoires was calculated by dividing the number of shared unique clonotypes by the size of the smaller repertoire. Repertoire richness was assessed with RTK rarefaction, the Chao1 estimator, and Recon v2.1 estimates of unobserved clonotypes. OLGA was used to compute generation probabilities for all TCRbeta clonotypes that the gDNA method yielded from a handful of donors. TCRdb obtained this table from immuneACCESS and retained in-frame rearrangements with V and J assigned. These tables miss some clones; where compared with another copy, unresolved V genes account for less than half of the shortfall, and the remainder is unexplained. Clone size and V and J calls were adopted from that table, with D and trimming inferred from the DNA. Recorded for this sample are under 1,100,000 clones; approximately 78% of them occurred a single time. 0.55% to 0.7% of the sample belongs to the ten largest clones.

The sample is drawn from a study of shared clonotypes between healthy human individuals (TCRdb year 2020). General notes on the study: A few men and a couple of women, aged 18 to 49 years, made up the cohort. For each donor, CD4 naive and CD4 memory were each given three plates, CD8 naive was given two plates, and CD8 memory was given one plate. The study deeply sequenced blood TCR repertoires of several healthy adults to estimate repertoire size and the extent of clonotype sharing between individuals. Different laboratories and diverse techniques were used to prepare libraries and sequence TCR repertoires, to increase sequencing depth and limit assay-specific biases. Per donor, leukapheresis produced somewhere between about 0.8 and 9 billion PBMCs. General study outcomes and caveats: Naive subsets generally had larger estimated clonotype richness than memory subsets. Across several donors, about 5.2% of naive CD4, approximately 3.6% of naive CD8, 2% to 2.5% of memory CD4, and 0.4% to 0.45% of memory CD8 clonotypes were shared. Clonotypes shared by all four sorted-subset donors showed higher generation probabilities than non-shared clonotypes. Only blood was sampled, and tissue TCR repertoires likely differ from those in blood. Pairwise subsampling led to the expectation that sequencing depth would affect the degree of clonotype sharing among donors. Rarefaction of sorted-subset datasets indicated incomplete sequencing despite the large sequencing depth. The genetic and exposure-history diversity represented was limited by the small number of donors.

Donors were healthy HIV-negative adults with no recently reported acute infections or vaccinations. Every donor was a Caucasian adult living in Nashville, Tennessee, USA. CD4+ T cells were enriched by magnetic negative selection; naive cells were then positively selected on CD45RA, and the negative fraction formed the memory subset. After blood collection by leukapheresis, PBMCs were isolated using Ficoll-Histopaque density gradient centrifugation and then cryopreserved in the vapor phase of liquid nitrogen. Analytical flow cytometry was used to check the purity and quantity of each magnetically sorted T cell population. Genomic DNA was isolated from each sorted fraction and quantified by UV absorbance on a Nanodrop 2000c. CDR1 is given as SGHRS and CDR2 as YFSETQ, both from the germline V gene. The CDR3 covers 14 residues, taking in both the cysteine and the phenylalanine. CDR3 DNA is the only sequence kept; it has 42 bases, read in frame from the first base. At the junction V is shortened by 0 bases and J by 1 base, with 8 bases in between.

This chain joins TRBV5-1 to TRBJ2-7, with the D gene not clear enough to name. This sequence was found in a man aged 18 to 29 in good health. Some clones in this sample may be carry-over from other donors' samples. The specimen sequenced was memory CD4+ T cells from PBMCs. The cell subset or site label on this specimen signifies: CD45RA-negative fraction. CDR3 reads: CASSLVQPSYEQYF. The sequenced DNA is TGCGCCAGCAGCTTGGTACAGCCGTCCTACGAGCAGTACTTC.